This is a list of T cell receptor beta chains from one sample in a study of T cell responses to AZD1222 COVID-19 vaccine. TCRdb's copy holds only in-frame clones and misses some; the assay was immunoSEQ multiplex PCR. The table has about 100,000 clones, 92% seen once; the top ten hold 1.5% to 2%. The sequenced sample was peripheral blood, obtained on day 0 of AZD1222 vaccination. The origin of the receptors is an adult in good health. Both conserved end residues are part of each CDR3.

TRBJ2-5,TRBV30,CAWSKLAETQYF
TRBJ2-3,TRBV7-3,CASSGAGTDTQYF
TRBJ2-7,TRBV21-1,CASSNPQGSSSSYEQYF
TRBJ2-5,TRBV4-1,CASSQGPGAGLYQETQYF
TRBJ2-7,TRBV7-9,CASSLQAYEQYF
TRBJ2-7,TRBV9,CASSPQTGSSSYEQYF
TRBJ2-5,TRBV3-1/TRBV3-2,CASSQGPLAGMETQYF
TRBJ1-1,TRBV28,CASRGDRTLEAFF
TRBJ1-4,TRBV18,CASSPENRVADEKLFF
TRBJ1-5,TRBV3-1/TRBV3-2,CASSHRQNQPQHF
TRBJ1-5,TRBV19,CASRPPGQGRPDQPQHF
TRBJ2-7,TRBV4-1,CASSPRDRVVEQYF
TRBJ2-1,TRBV19,CASRTLGRLYNEQFF
TRBJ1-4,TRBV28,CASSTTGRANEKLFF
TRBJ2-2,TRBV28,CASKPGSPNTGELFF
TRBJ1-1,TRBV29-1,CSVDAGMNTEAFF
TRBJ2-7,TRBV18,CASSPPGGGDEQYF
TRBJ2-7,TRBV5-1,CASSLGLDGYEQYF
TRBJ1-5,TRBV19,CASSTTPGPNQPQHF